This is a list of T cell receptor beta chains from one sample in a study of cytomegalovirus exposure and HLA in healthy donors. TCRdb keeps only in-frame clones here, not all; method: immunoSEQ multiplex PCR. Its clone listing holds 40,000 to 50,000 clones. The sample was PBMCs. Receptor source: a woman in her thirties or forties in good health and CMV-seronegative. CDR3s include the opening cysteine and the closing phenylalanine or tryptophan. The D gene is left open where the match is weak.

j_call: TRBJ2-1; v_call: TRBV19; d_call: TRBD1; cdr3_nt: TGTGCCAGTAGCTGGGACAGCCAAAGATACAATGAGCAGTTCTTC; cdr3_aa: CASSWDSQRYNEQFF
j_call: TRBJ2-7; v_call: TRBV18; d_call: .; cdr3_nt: TGTGCCAGCTCACCACCGAGGACACTCTACGAGCAGTACTTC; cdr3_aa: CASSPPRTLYEQYF
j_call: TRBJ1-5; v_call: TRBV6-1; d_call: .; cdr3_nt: TGTGCCTCGGGGGGAAAAAATAGCAATCAGCCCCAGCATTTT; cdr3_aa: CASGGKNSNQPQHF
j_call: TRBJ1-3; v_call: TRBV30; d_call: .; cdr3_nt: TGTGCCTGGACAGGGGTCAATGGAAACACCATATATTTT; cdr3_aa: CAWTGVNGNTIYF
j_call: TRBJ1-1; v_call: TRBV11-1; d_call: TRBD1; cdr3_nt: TGTGCCAGCAGCAAATGGGACAGGACGAACACTGAAGCTTTCTTT; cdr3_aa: CASSKWDRTNTEAFF
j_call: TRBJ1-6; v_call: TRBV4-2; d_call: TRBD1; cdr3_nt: TGTGCCAGCAGCTATACCGGGACAGGGCAAAATTCACCCCTCCACTTT; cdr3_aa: CASSYTGTGQNSPLHF
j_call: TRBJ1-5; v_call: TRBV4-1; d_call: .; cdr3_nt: TGCGCCAGCAGCCAAGATGGGCAGCCCAATCAGCCCCAGCATTTT; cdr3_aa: CASSQDGQPNQPQHF
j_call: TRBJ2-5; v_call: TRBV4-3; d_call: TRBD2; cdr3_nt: TGCGCCAGCAGCCAAGATGGAGCGGGGGGAGAAGAGACCCAGTACTTC; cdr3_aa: CASSQDGAGGEETQYF
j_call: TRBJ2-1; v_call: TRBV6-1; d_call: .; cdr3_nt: TGTGCCAGCAGTGAAGCGGGGGGTGAGCAGTTCTTC; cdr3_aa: CASSEAGGEQFF
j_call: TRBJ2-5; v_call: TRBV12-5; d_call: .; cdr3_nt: TGTGCTAGTGGTTTGGGACTCAAAGAGACCCAGTACTTC; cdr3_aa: CASGLGLKETQYF
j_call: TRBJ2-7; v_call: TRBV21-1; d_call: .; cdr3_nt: TGTGCCAGCAGCATTTCCCACAGGGGCTTTTGTGCAGGCGAGCAGTACTTC; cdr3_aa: CASSISHRGFCAGEQYF
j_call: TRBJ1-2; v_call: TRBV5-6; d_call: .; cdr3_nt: TGTGCCAGCAGCTTAGGTTCCAGGGCTTATGGCTACACCTTC; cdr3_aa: CASSLGSRAYGYTF
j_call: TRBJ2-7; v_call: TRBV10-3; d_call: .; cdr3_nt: TGTGCCATCAGACCGGGACTCCTCGAAGACGAGCAGTACTTC; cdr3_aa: CAIRPGLLEDEQYF
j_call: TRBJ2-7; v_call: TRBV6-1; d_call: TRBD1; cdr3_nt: TGTGCCAGCAGTGAAAAAGTAGGGACAGGCAGTAACGAGCAGTACTTC; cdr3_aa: CASSEKVGTGSNEQYF
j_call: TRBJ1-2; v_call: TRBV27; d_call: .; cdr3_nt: TGTGCCAGCAGTTTATCGATAGGAGGGGCGAGTGGCTACACCTTC; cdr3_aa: CASSLSIGGASGYTF
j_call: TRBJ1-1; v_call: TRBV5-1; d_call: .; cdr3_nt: TGCGCCAGCAACACGAACACTGAAGCTTTCTTT; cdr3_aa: CASNTNTEAFF
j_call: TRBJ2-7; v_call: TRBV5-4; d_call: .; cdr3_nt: TGTGCCAGCACCCCCCCGAGCTCCTACGAGCAGTACTTC; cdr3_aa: CASTPPSSYEQYF
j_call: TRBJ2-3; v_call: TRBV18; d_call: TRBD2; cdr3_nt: TGTGCCAGCTCACCACCGGCCAGCGGGAGGAGGATAGATACGCAGTATTTT; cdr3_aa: CASSPPASGRRIDTQYF
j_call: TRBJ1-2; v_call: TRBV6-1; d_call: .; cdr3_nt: TGTGCCAGCAGCCGGACGGGGGTAGGAGACTATGGCTACACCTTC; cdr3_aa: CASSRTGVGDYGYTF
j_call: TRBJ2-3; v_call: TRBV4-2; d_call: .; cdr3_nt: TGTGCCAGCAGCCTTCCTACGCGCACAGATACGCAGTATTTT; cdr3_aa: CASSLPTRTDTQYF
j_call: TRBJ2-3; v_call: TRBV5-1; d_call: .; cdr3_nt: TGCGCCAGCAGCTTTTTTGTCGGCGGGGGCACAGATACGCAGTATTTT; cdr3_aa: CASSFFVGGGTDTQYF
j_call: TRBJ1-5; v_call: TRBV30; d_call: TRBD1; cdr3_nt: TGTGCCTCGTCGACAGGGACGAGCAATCAGCCCCAGCATTTT; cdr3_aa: CASSTGTSNQPQHF
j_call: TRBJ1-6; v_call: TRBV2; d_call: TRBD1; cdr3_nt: TGTGCCAGGACCGGGACAGGGGATTCACCCCTCCACTTT; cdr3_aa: CARTGTGDSPLHF
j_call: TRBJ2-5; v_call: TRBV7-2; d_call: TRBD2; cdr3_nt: TGTGCCAGCAGCCCAAAACTAGCGGGGTCGACCCAGTACTTC; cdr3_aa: CASSPKLAGSTQYF
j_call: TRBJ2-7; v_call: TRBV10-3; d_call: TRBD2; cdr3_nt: TGTGCCTCCCACCCCGCCGGCGGGGGGGCAGGCGAGCAGTACTTC; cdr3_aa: CASHPAGGGAGEQYF
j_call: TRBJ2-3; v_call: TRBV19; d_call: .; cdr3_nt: TGTGCCAGTAGTATAGCCCTGGCCTCAGATACGCAGTATTTT; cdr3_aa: CASSIALASDTQYF
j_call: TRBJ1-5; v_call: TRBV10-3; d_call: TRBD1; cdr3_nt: TGTGCCATCCAGGAGCACAGGGGTAATCGTCAGCCCCAGCATTTT; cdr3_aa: CAIQEHRGNRQPQHF
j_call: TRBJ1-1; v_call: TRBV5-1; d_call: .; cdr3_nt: TGCGCCAGCAGCCGCCCTACAGAGAACACTGAAGCTTTCTTT; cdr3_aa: CASSRPTENTEAFF
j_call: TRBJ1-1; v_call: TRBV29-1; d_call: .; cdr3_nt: TGCAGCGTTGAAGCCCACAACAGGCTAACTGAAGCTTTCTTT; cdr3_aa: CSVEAHNRLTEAFF
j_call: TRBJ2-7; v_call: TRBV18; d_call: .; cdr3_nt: TGTGCCAGCTCACGATCGGGTCACTCCTACGAGCAGTACTTC; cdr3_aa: CASSRSGHSYEQYF
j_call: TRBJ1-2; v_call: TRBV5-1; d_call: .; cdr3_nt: TGCGCCAGCAGCCAGGCGGTGGAGGGCTATGGCTACACCTTC; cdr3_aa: CASSQAVEGYGYTF
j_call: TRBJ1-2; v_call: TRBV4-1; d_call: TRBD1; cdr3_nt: TGCGCCAGCAGCCAAGATACAGGGGCAAACTATGGCTACACCTTC; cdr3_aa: CASSQDTGANYGYTF
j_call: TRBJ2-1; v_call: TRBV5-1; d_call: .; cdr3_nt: TGCGCCAGCAGCTTGAGTGACAGCTACAATGAGCAGTTCTTC; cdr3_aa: CASSLSDSYNEQFF
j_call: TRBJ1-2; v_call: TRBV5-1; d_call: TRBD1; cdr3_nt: TGCGCCAGCAGCCCCGGACAGGGAATCGGCTACACCTTC; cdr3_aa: CASSPGQGIGYTF
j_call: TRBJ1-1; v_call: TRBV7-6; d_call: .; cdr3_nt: TGTGCCAGCAGCTTAGGCTGGGGAGGGAACACTGAAGCTTTCTTT; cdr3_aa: CASSLGWGGNTEAFF
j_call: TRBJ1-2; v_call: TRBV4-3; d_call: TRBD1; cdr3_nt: TGCGCCAGCAGCCAAGCAGGGGGCGCGAACTATGGCTACACCTTC; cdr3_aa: CASSQAGGANYGYTF
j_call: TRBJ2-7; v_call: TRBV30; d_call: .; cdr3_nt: TGTGCCTGGAGTGACAGTGACTACGAGCAGTACTTC; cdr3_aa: CAWSDSDYEQYF
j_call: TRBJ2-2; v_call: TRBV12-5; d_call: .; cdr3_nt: TGTGCTAGTGGTCAGGGGAACACCGGGGAGCTGTTTTTT; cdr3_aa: CASGQGNTGELFF